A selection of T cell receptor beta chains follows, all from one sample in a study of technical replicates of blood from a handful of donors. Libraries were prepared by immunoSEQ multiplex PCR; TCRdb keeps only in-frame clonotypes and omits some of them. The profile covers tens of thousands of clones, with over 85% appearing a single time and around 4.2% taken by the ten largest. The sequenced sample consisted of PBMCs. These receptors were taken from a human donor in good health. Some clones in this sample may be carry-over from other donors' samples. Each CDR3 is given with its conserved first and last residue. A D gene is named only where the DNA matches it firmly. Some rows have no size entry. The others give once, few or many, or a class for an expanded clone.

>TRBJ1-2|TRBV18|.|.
TGTGCCAGCTCACCAACCAGGACAGAATCCTATGGCTACACCTTC
CASSPTRTESYGYTF
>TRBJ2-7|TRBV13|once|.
TGTGCCAGCAGCCTTAGGATCGGGAGCTACGAGCAGTACTTC
CASSLRIGSYEQYF
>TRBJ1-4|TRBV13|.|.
TGTGCCAGCCGGGAGGGGCTTAGGAATGAAAAACTGTTTTTT
CASREGLRNEKLFF
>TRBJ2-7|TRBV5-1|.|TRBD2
TGCGCCAGCAGCTTCCGACTAGCGGGGGGGCCAGGGGAGCAGTACTTC
CASSFRLAGGPGEQYF
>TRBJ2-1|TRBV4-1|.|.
TGCGCCAGCAGCCAAGACATAGAGGGCAATGAGCAGTTCTTC
CASSQDIEGNEQFF
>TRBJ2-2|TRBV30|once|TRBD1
TGTGCCTGGAACCTCGACAGGGTACGAACCGGGGAGCTGTTTTTT
CAWNLDRVRTGELFF
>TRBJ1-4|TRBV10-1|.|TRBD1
TGCGCCAGCTGGGACAGGGGGTTTAACCCTGAAAAACTGTTTTTT
CASWDRGFNPEKLFF
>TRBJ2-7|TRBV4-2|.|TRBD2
TGTGCCAGCAGCCTTAACCCGCTAGCGGGGGGGAACGAGCAGTACTTC
CASSLNPLAGGNEQYF
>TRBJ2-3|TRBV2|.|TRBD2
TGTGCCAGCAGTGAACAGGCAGCGGGGGGGCAAGATACGCAGTATTTT
CASSEQAAGGQDTQYF
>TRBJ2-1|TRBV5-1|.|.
TGCGCCAGCAGCTTGGGTGTCAGTCTCTCCTACAATGAGCAGTTCTTC
CASSLGVSLSYNEQFF
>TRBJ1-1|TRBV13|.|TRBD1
TGTGCCAGCAGCTTAAACCCCCCCGGGGACAGGGTAGGGACTGAAGCTTTCTTT
CASSLNPPGDRVGTEAFF
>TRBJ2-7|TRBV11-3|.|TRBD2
TGTGCCAGCAGCTTGGGGCTAGCGGGAGTTTCCGAGCAGTACTTC
CASSLGLAGVSEQYF
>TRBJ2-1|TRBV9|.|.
TGTGCCAGCAGCGTAGAGGTAGGGGGTTGGTACAATGAGCAGTTCTTC
CASSVEVGGWYNEQFF
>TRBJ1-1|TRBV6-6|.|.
TGTGCCAGCAGTTACTCCCGGGGGATGAACACTGAAGCTTTCTTT
CASSYSRGMNTEAFF
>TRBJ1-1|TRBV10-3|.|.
TGTGCCATCAGTCTCGAGAGGGTTAACACTGAAGCTTTCTTT
CAISLERVNTEAFF
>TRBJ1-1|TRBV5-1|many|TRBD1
TGCGCCAGCAGCTTGGCAAAAACAGGGGGGGGGCACACTGAAGCTTTCTTT
CASSLAKTGGGHTEAFF
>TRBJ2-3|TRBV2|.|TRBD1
TGTGCCAGCAGCGAGACGGACAGGGGTAGAACAGATACGCAGTATTTT
CASSETDRGRTDTQYF
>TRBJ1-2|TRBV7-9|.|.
TGTGCCAGCAGCCCACGGGGGGGAAACTATGGCTACACCTTC
CASSPRGGNYGYTF
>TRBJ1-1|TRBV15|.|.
TGTGCCACCAGCAGAGATCATCGGGGGAGCACTGAAGCTTTCTTT
CATSRDHRGSTEAFF
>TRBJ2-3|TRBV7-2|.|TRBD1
TGTGCCAGCAGCTCGGGACAGATCACAGATACGCAGTATTTT
CASSSGQITDTQYF
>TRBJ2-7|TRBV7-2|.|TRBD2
TGTGCCAGCCGAATCAACGGGGCTAGCGGGGGTTACGAGCAGTACTTC
CASRINGASGGYEQYF
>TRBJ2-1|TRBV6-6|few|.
TGTGCCAGCAGTCCCCTCAGAAGCGACAATGAGCAGTTCTTC
CASSPLRSDNEQFF
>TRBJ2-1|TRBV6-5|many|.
TGTGCCAGCAGTTACTCGAGTGAGGGCCCGTACAATGAGCAGTTCTTC
CASSYSSEGPYNEQFF
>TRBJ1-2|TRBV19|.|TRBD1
TGTGCCAGTAGTATAGGGCTGAGGACAGGAGATAACTATGGCTACACCTTC
CASSIGLRTGDNYGYTF
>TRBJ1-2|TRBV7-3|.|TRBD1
TGTGCCAGCAGGTTCGGGTGGACCAGGGGGAAAGGCTATGGCTACACCTTC
CASRFGWTRGKGYGYTF
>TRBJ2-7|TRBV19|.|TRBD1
TGTGCCAGTAGTTCAACGGGACAGGGGAACGAGCAGTACTTC
CASSSTGQGNEQYF
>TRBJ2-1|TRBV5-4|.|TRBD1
TGTGCCAGCAGCTCCGGGACAGGGGTTTACAATGAGCAGTTCTTC
CASSSGTGVYNEQFF
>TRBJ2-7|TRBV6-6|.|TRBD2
TGTGCCAGCACCCGGGAGGGGGGGTACGAGCAGTACTTC
CASTREGGYEQYF
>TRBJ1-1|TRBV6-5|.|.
TGTGCCAGCCATACGGGCACTGAAGCTTTCTTT
CASHTGTEAFF
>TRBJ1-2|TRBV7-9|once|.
TGTGCCAGCAGCTTATGGGGTGTAGAGCAGGGATTCACCTTC
CASSLWGVEQGFTF
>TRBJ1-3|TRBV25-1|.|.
TGTGCCAGCAGTGCCCTGGACTTGTCTGGAAACACCATATATTTT
CASSALDLSGNTIYF
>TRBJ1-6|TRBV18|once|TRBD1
TGTGCCAGCTCACGTGAAGACAGGGCGGCTAATTCACCCCTCCACTTT
CASSREDRAANSPLHF
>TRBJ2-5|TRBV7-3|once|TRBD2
TGTGCCAGCAGCCTCACCGGGGGGGCCTTTGGGACCCAGTACTTC
CASSLTGGAFGTQYF
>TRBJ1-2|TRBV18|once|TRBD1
TGTGCCAGCTCACTCCGACAGGGATATGGCTACACCTTC
CASSLRQGYGYTF
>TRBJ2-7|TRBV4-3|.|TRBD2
TGCGCCAGCAGCCAACATCTTAGCGGGGAGTACGAGCAGTACTTC
CASSQHLSGEYEQYF
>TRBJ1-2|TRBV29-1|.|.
TGCAGCTCGGGGGGAGGGAGGGGCTACACCTTC
CSSGGGRGYTF
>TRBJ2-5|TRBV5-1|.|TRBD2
TGCGCCAGCAGCTTGGAGGTTAGCGGGGGACGGGAGACCCAGTACTTC
CASSLEVSGGRETQYF
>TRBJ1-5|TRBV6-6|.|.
TGTGCCACCCGGGACAAAGGGCCTAATCAGCCCCAGCATTTT
CATRDKGPNQPQHF
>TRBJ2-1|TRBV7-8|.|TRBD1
TGTGCCAGCACACAGGGGGGATTAGGGAACAATGAGCAGTTCTTC
CASTQGGLGNNEQFF
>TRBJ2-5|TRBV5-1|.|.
TGCGCCAGCAGCTTGAGTTGGGACAACGGTGAGACCCAGTACTTC
CASSLSWDNGETQYF
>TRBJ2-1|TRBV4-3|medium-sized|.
TGCGCCAGCAGCCAAGGGGCAGCATCCTACAATGAGCAGTTCTTC
CASSQGAASYNEQFF
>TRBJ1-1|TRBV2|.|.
TGTGCCAGCAGTGAATCAGGGCTCATGAACACTGAAGCTTTCTTT
CASSESGLMNTEAFF
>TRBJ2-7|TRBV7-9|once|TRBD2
TGTGCCAGCAGCTCCGCTAGCGGGGCCACCTACGAGCAGTACTTC
CASSSASGATYEQYF
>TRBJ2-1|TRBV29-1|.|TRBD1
TGCAGCCAAGGGACAGGGGGTTACAATGAGCAGTTCTTC
CSQGTGGYNEQFF
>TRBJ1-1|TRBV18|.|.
TGTGCCAGCCTAACAAGGAGGGACACTGAAGCTTTCTTT
CASLTRRDTEAFF
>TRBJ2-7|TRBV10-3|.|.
TGTGCCATCAGTGAGGACAGAAGAAGCTACGAGCAGTACTTC
CAISEDRRSYEQYF
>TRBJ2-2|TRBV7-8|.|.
TGTGCCAGCAGCGCGACTAGGGAGGGGGGCTCTTTAAGGGAGCTGTTTTTT
CASSATREGGSLRELFF
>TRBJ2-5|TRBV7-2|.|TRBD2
TGTGCCAGCAGGCGGGGGGGAGAGACCCAGTACTTC
CASRRGGETQYF
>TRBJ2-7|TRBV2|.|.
TGTGCCAGCAGTGAGGCTAGCGAATACGAGCAGTACTTC
CASSEASEYEQYF
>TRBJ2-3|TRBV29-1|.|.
TGCAGCGTCAAGGGAGGGGGGCCTAGAAGCACAGATACGCAGTATTTT
CSVKGGGPRSTDTQYF